The rows below give T cell receptor beta chains drawn from one sample of a study of T cell changes during pregnancy in multiple sclerosis. Profiled with immunoSEQ multiplex PCR; TCRdb holds only in-frame clones, not every one. The sample includes about 68,000 clones, more than 90% of them seen just once. Material: peripheral blood, obtained in the first trimester of pregnancy. Source of these receptors: a female donor with multiple sclerosis, enrolled in a pregnancy study. Each CDR3 is given with its conserved first and last residue. D genes are given only for firm matches. Some rows mark clone size as missing; the rest say once, few, many or name a class of expanded clone.

j_call	v_call	clone_size	cdr3_length	d_call	cdr3_nt	cdr3_aa
TRBJ1-1	TRBV18	-	15	TRBD1	TGTGCCAGCTCACCGGGACAGACAAAACGCACTGAAGCTTTCTTT	CASSPGQTKRTEAFF
TRBJ1-1	TRBV9	-	14	-	TGTGCCAGCAGCCCCCCCAGGGGCGGCACTGAAGCTTTCTTT	CASSPPRGGTEAFF
TRBJ2-3	TRBV5-1	-	15	TRBD2	TGCGCCAGCAGCTCTACTAGCGGAAGCACAGATACGCAGTATTTT	CASSSTSGSTDTQYF
TRBJ2-3	TRBV2	once	14	-	TGTGCCAGCAGTGAACTGTCTAGCACAGATACGCAGTATTTT	CASSELSSTDTQYF
TRBJ2-1	TRBV10-2	-	16	-	TGCGCCAGCAGTGGGAACTCCCGCGGGTCCTACAATGAGCAGTTCTTC	CASSGNSRGSYNEQFF
TRBJ1-5	TRBV19	-	16	-	TGTGCCAGTAGTATAGCGTCGAGGGGGGGAAATCAGCCCCAGCATTTT	CASSIASRGGNQPQHF
TRBJ2-5	TRBV27	-	15	-	TGTGCCAGCAGTTTCCAGGGGAGGGGGCAAGAGACCCAGTACTTC	CASSFQGRGQETQYF
TRBJ1-5	TRBV21-1	-	16	-	TGTGCCAGCAGCAAAAGGCCTGGGCCAAGCAATCAGCCCCAGCATTTT	CASSKRPGPSNQPQHF
TRBJ2-1	TRBV6-1	-	16	TRBD2	TGTGCCAGCAGTGATGGGCTAGCGGGAGCCCACAATGAGCAGTTCTTC	CASSDGLAGAHNEQFF
TRBJ2-2	TRBV4-1	-	16	TRBD1	TGCGCCAGCAGCCCACAAGGGACAGGGAGCACCGGGGAGCTGTTTTTT	CASSPQGTGSTGELFF
TRBJ1-6	TRBV6-5	-	13	-	TGTGCCAGCAGTCCAACAGGGCGTTCACCCCTCCACTTT	CASSPTGRSPLHF
TRBJ2-5	TRBV7-2	-	19	-	TGTGCCAGCAGCTGGGGGGTGGCTTCGGGACTTATGGGCCAAGAGACCCAGTACTTC	CASSWGVASGLMGQETQYF
TRBJ2-5	TRBV5-1	once	14	TRBD1	TGCGCCAGCAGCCCCGGGACAGGGCGAGAGACCCAGTACTTC	CASSPGTGRETQYF
TRBJ1-5	TRBV28	-	17	TRBD1	TGTGCCAGCACCACAGGAGGGGGCGATTATAGCAATCAGCCCCAGCATTTT	CASTTGGGDYSNQPQHF
TRBJ2-3	TRBV2	-	14	-	TGTGCCAGCAGTGAACAGACTAGCACAGATACGCAGTATTTT	CASSEQTSTDTQYF
TRBJ2-3	TRBV30	-	14	TRBD2	TGTGCCTGGCGCGGACTAGCGCCCACAGATACGCAGTATTTT	CAWRGLAPTDTQYF
TRBJ2-5	TRBV27	-	15	-	TGTGCCAGCAGTTCAACGTTCGGGTTCTACGAGACCCAGTACTTC	CASSSTFGFYETQYF
TRBJ2-1	TRBV18	-	17	-	TGTGCCAGCTCACCGCTTTTGGGGACAACCTCCTACAATGAGCAGTTCTTC	CASSPLLGTTSYNEQFF
TRBJ1-2	TRBV7-3	-	12	-	TGTGCCAGCGGCGGCGGTACCGGAGGCTACACCTTC	CASGGGTGGYTF
TRBJ1-2	TRBV19	-	16	-	TGTGCCAGTAGCCGTACGACAGGCCCCTCGGCCTATGGCTACACCTTC	CASSRTTGPSAYGYTF
TRBJ2-5	TRBV7-2	-	16	-	TGTGCCAGCAGCTTATCACTCTGGGGGGAGCCGGAGACCCAGTACTTC	CASSLSLWGEPETQYF